These 3 T cell receptor beta chains came from one sample sequenced in a study of T cells in localized non-small cell lung cancer. Method: immunoSEQ multiplex PCR; TCRdb's copy keeps in-frame clones and lacks some. The table has fewer than 30,000 clones, less than 90% seen once. The material sequenced was peripheral blood, taken before any cancer treatment. All receptors come from a woman between 35 and 75 years old with stage I lung adenocarcinoma.

The chain is built from TRBV7-2 and TRBJ1-5; tentatively, D is TRBD1 (5 bases). V lost 4 bases to trimming and J lost 12 bases, with 10 bases between them. This CDR3 has 11 residues. Looked up from germline, CDR1 is SGHTA and CDR2 is FQGNSA. The CDR3 sequence: CASSSLGGQHF. The CDR3, as DNA: TGTGCCAGCAGCTCCCTGGGGGGCCAGCATTTT.

The V gene is TRBV7-3, the J gene TRBJ2-3, with D possibly being TRBD1 (5 bases). Germline loops: CDR1 SGHTA, CDR2 FQGTGA. The CDR3 runs to 13 residues. The V end was cut by 2 bases, the J end by 6 bases, with 9 bases between. The CDR3 sequence: CASSLGKGDTQYF. Written as DNA, the CDR3 is TGTGCCAGCAGCTTAGGCAAGGGGGATACGCAGTATTTT. The full variable domain, completed using reference TRBV7-3 and TRBJ2-3, is GAGVSQTPSNKVTEKGKYVELRCDPISGHTALYWYRQSLGQGPEFLIYFQGTGAADDSGLPNDRFFAVRPEGSVSTLKIQRTERGDSAVYLCASSLGKGDTQYFGPGTRLTVL.

J is TRBJ2-7 and V is TRBV28; 11 bases align to TRBD2. This CDR3 has 15 residues. Germline CDR1 and CDR2: MDHEN and SYDVKM. With V trimmed by 4 bases and J by 4 bases, 6 bases remained unmatched. The CDR3 loop reads CASSSLAGGPYEQYF. CDR3 sequence (DNA): TGTGCCAGCAGTTCGCTAGCGGGGGGCCCGTACGAGCAGTACTTC.